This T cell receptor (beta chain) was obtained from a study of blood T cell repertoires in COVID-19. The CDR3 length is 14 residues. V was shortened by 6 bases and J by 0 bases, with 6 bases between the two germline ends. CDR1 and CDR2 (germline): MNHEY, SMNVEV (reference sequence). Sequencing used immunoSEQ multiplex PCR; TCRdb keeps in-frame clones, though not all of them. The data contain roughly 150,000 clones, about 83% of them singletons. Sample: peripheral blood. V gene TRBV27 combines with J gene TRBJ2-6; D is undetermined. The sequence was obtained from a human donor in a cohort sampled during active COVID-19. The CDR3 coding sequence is TGTGCCAGCAGGCGCGGCTCTGGGGCCAACGTCCTGACTTTC. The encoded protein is CASRRGSGANVLTF.